The 15 T cell receptor beta chains below all came from one sample that was sequenced in a study of glioma-infiltrating T cells. The iRepertoire nested amplicon-rescue multiplex PCR amplified TCR alpha and beta CDR3s from RNA. TCRdb re-analysed the multiplex PCR reads in MiXCR, keeping a single row per CDR3 protein. The table records fewer than 200,000 distinct CDR3 sequences, 43% of them present only once. Sequenced sample: glioma tissue, nonneoplastic brain tissue, or PBMCs (not recorded which). The origin of the receptors is a human donor with low-grade glioma or glioblastoma, undergoing nonglioma brain surgery, or in good health (not recorded which).

This clonotype has a handful of counts. J is TRBJ2-2 and V is TRBV12-3 or TRBV12-4, with D unresolved. Trimming took 2 bases from V and 4 from J, leaving 11 bases between them. CDR3 length: 15 amino acids. This CDR3 reads CASSLQSRFTGELFF. The CDR3 DNA reads TGTGCCAGCAGTTTACAGTCTAGGTTCACCGGGGAGCTGTTTTTT.

The genes are TRBV20-1 and TRBJ2-2; no reliable D call. The V end lost 7 bases, the J end lost 2 bases, and 11 bases lay between the germline ends. The CDR3 length is 13 residues. Germline-derived CDR1 and CDR2 are DFQATT and SNEGSKA (reference sequence). The CDR3 loop reads CSDSGPNTGELFF. The CDR3 DNA follows: TGCAGTGATAGTGGGCCAAACACCGGGGAGCTGTTTTTT.

A single count supports this clonotype. This chain joins TRBV5-6 and TRBJ2-1, with D perhaps matching TRBD2 (6 bases). The germline gives CDR1 SGHDT, CDR2 YYEEEE. This CDR3 has 15 residues. V lost 4 bases, J lost 4 bases, and 15 bases lay in between. CDR3 residues: CASSLPSARYNEQFF. In DNA form, the CDR3 reads TGTGCCAGCAGCCTCCCTAGCGCCCGTTACAATGAGCAGTTCTTC.

The rearrangement links TRBV20-1 to TRBJ2-7; D is uncertain. Germline CDR1 and CDR2: DFQATT and SNEGSKA (reference sequence). V lost 5 bases to trimming and J lost 5 bases, with 16 bases between them. The CDR3 spans 13 residues. In DNA, the CDR3 is TGCAGTGCTTTCCGAAGCCTATCCAACGAGCAGTACTTC. Translated: CSAFRSLSNEQYF.

The sample holds many counts of this clonotype. The J gene is TRBJ1-5, the V gene TRBV2; D gene ambiguous. V lost 8 bases to trimming and J lost 4 bases, with 9 bases between them. CDR3 size: 12 residues. Germline lookup yields CDR1 SNHLY and CDR2 FYNNEI. CDR3: CASGGSNQPQHF. Written as DNA, the CDR3 is TGTGCCAGCGGCGGATCTAATCAGCCCCAGCATTTT.

In the case of this clonotype: A much larger clone differs from this one at a single base, so this may be a read error. The rearrangement uses TRBV20-1 and TRBJ2-1; D perhaps matches TRBD1 (5 bases). Germline V lookup: CDR1 DFQATT, CDR2 SNEGSKA (reference sequence). The CDR3 is made up of 14 amino acids. V dropped 3 bases and J dropped 8 bases, with 17 bases sitting between them. CDR3 nucleotides: TGCAGTGCTAGGGGGCCCGGGCAGGGCGATGAGCAGTTCTTC. As protein: CSARGPGQGDEQFF.

About this clonotype: This is likely a read error, given that the CDR3 carries no conserved phenylalanine or tryptophan at its end. The chain has TRBV7-3 and TRBJ2-1, with 7 bases matching TRBD2. The CDR3 is 15 amino acids. With V trimmed by 4 bases and J by 6 bases, 9 bases remained unmatched. Germline CDR1 reads SGHTA; CDR2 reads FQGTGA. CDR3 region: CASSSTSRALNEQFL. The DNA of the CDR3 is TGTGCCAGCAGCTCGACTAGCAGGGCCCTCAATGAGCAGTTCCTC.

J is TRBJ2-7 and V is TRBV3-1; D remains ambiguous. This CDR3 contains 14 residues. From germline, CDR1 is LGHDT and CDR2 YNNKEL (reference sequence). V gave up 2 bases and J gave up 3 bases, with 11 bases separating them. The CDR3 DNA follows: TGTGCCAGCAGCCAAAAACACGGGCTCTACGAGCAGTACTTC. This sequence encodes CASSQKHGLYEQYF.

The chain couples TRBV7-2 to TRBJ2-7; weak D call: TRBD2 (6 bases). With 5 bases removed from V and 9 bases from J, the gap between germline ends came to 20 bases. The CDR3 consists of 14 residues. Germline values: CDR1 SGHTA, CDR2 FQGNSA. CDR3 coding DNA: TGTGCCAGCAGCAGGCCGGGCTACGGAGCGGGGCAGTACTTC. This codes for CASSRPGYGAGQYF. Filled out from reference TRBV7-2 and TRBJ2-7, the complete variable domain reads GAGVSQSPSNKVTEKGKDVELRCDPISGHTALYWYRQSLGQGLEFLIYFQGNSAPDKSGLPSDRFSAERTGGSVSTLTIQRTQQEDSAVYLCASSRPGYGAGQYFGPGTRLTVT.

This clonotype occurred many times. The chain recombines TRBV14 with TRBJ2-1; D is unclear. The germline V gene encodes CDR1 SGHDN and CDR2 FVKESK. Trimming took 1 base from V and 3 from J, leaving 7 bases between them. CDR3 length equals 14 residues. CDR3 protein: CASSQVDNYNEQFF. CDR3 sequence (DNA): TGTGCCAGCAGCCAAGTCGACAACTACAATGAGCAGTTCTTC. The whole variable domain, filled in from reference TRBV14 and TRBJ2-1, reads EAGVTQFPSHSVIEKGQTVTLRCDPISGHDNLYWYRRVMGKEIKFLLHFVKESKQDESGMPNNRFLAERTGGTYSTLKVQPAELEDSGVYFCASSQVDNYNEQFFGPGTRLTVL.

A word on this clonotype: A read error is possible here, since a much larger clone lies one base away. Lacking the conserved final phenylalanine or tryptophan, this CDR3 likely reflects a read error. This chain connects TRBV10-3 to TRBJ2-1, with 8 bases lining up with TRBD2. Trimming took 7 bases from V and 8 from J; bases not matched to a gene: 10. The germline V gene encodes CDR1 ENHRY and CDR2 SYGVKD. The CDR3 runs to 14 residues. The CDR3 here is CAITAQRERDEQFL. The DNA of the CDR3 is TGTGCCATCACCGCCCAGCGGGAGCGGGATGAGCAGTTCCTC.

The chain combines TRBV12-3 or TRBV12-4 with TRBJ1-2; D unclear. CDR3 length equals 14 residues. V lost 1 base, J lost 8 bases, and 14 bases lay in between. CDR3 DNA sequence: TGTGCCAGCAGTTTAGAACCCTCCCTGGGGGGCTACACCTTC. Its translation is CASSLEPSLGGYTF.

This clonotype occurred many times. J is TRBJ2-5 and V is TRBV2; 8 nucleotides agree with TRBD2. This CDR3 has 13 amino acids. CDR1 and CDR2 (germline): SNHLY, FYNNEI. Trimming cost V 6 bases and J 1 base; bases outside gene matches: 1. The CDR3 region has the DNA TGTGCCAGCAGGGGGACTAGCCAAGAGACCCAGTACTTC. Its translation: CASRGTSQETQYF.

Of note for this clonotype: A much larger clone lies one base from this, so it may be a read error. The rearrangement joins TRBV5-4 to TRBJ1-2; D is ambiguous. This CDR3 is 12 amino acids long. Germline V CDR1 and CDR2: SGHNT, YYREEE (reference sequence). The CDR3 DNA sequence: TGTGCCAGCAGCTTGGACGACGATGGCCACACCTTC. This sequence encodes CASSLDDDGHTF.

Concerning this clonotype: One junction end does not reproduce the germline sequence, and a read error may be involved. CDR3 DNA: TGCAGTGCTAGAGTTCATTTAGCGGGCGACTACAATGAGAAGTTCTTC. This encodes CSARVHLAGDYNEKFF. The rearrangement joins TRBV20-1 to TRBJ2-1, with TRBD2 matching over 7 bases. Germline V gene sequence: CDR1 DFQATT, CDR2 SNEGSKA (reference sequence). CDR3 length: 16 amino acids.